The entry below describes one T cell receptor (beta chain). What it binds is unknown. The sample originates from a study of beta chain features in type 1 diabetes. Findings and caveats of the study: In cDNA sequencing, cells with high TCR expression could be over-represented. Significant though moderate, a shortening of TCRB CDR3s appeared in all four CD4+ subsets of Type 1 diabetes patients.

Trimming took 3 bases from V and 5 from J; bases not matched to a gene: 6. The germline V gene has CDR1 SQVTM and CDR2 ANQGSEA. The CDR3 length is 15 residues. Expressed TCRB transcripts got sequenced, as all isolated RNA was reverse transcribed. Some 4 million reads on average were seen across naive, central memory and regulatory T cell samples. Some clones are missing from TCRdb's copy, which holds only in-frame ones; the method was immunoSEQ multiplex PCR. Among a few hundred thousand clones listed, 13% were seen once. Sample: naive CD4+ T cells from blood. This clonotype originated in a woman younger than 35 with type 1 diabetes. This chain connects TRBV29-1 to TRBJ1-4, with TRBD1 matching over 10 bases. In DNA, the CDR3 is TGCAGCGTTGACGCTTCGGGACAGGGGAATGAAAAACTGTTTTTT. This translates into CSVDASGQGNEKLFF.